This T cell receptor (beta chain) derives from a study of PD-1 and CTLA-4 blockade in melanoma. Here immunoSEQ multiplex PCR was the method, and the copy in TCRdb shows in-frame clones only, minus some. The repertoire holds tens of thousands of clones, 85% to 90% seen once, with roughly 8.1% in the top ten. V was pared by 5 bases and J by 6 bases, with 11 bases between. Germline CDR1 is SEHNR and CDR2 is FQNEAQ (reference sequence). The CDR3 totals 12 residues. The sample in question was CD8+ T cells from peripheral blood, obtained before anti-PD-1 treatment. The chain links TRBV7-9 to TRBJ2-7; maybe TRBD1 (5 bases). The clonotype originates from a human donor with melanoma. The CDR3 is CASSLGEFEQYF. For the CDR3, the DNA is TGTGCCAGCAGCCTAGGGGAATTCGAGCAGTACTTC. The full variable domain, its missing parts supplied by reference TRBV7-9 and TRBJ2-7, is DTGVSQNPRHKITKRGQNVTFRCDPISEHNRLYWYRQTLGQGPEFLTYFQNEAQLEKSRLLSDRFSAERPKGSFSTLEIQRTEQGDSAMYLCASSLGEFEQYFGPGTRLTVT.